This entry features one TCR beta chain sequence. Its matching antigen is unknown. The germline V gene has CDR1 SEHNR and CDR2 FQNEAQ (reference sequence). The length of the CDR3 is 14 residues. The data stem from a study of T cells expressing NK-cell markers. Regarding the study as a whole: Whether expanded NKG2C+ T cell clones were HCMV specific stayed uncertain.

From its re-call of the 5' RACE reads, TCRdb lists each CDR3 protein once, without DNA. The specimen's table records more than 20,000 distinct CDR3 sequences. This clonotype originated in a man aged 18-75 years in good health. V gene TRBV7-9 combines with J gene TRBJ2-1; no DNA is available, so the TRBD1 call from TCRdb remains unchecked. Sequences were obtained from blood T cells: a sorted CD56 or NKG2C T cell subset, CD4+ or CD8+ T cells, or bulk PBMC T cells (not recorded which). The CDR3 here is CASSPGSLLTEQFF.